This T cell receptor (beta chain) emerged from a study of T cells in Graves' hyperthyroidism and ophthalmopathy. A few counts support this clonotype. Its antigen is unidentified. Since a much larger clone is just one base distant, this may be a read error. CDR3 length equals 14 residues. From germline, CDR1 is MDHEN and CDR2 SYDVKM. The study enrolled patients aged 18 to 65 with newly diagnosed hyperthyroidism of under 2 months' duration. Uncontrolled infection, other autoimmune disease, pregnancy and lactation each barred patients from inclusion. RNA transcripts yielded amplified TCR beta CDR3 regions. TCR CDR3 regions were first amplified by RT-PCR with HTBI primers. TCRdb reprocessed the multiplex PCR reads via MiXCR and lists one record per CDR3 protein. The table includes some 510,000 distinct CDR3 sequences, less than 25% detected once. Study-wide findings and caveats: Most clonotypes expanded in thyroid above 0.001 were likewise present in blood.

The chain combines TRBV28 with TRBJ2-2; no clear D gene. The TCR was taken from a young man with Graves' hyperthyroidism. The specimen sequenced was blood. Here the CDR3 reads CANSFWTVTGELFF. DNA for the CDR3: TGTGCCAACAGTTTTTGGACCGTCACCGGGGAGCTGTTTTTT. Full variable domain (rest looked up from reference TRBV28 and TRBJ2-2): DVKVTQSSRYLVKRTGEKVFLECVQDMDHENMFWYRQDPGLGLRLIYFSYDVKMKEKGDIPEGYSVSREKKERFSLILESASTNQTSMYLCANSFWTVTGELFFGEGSRLTVL.